A single sample is the source of the 25 T cell receptor beta chains below, sequenced in a study of radiotherapy plus CTLA-4 blockade in lung cancer. Sequencing used immunoSEQ multiplex PCR; TCRdb keeps in-frame clones, though not all of them. The sample consists of 90,000 to 130,000 clones, more than 75% of them appearing once. This specimen consisted of peripheral blood, obtained from a patient treated with radiotherapy plus ipilimumab. The receptor set was obtained from a human donor with non-small cell lung cancer that progressed on radiotherapy plus ipilimumab. Some clones in this sample may be carry-over from other donors' samples.

The CDR3 coding sequence is TGTGCCAGCAGAACCCTGAAGACAGGGACGTTCGGGGAGCTGTTTTTT. This gives the protein CASRTLKTGTFGELFF. The gene calls are TRBV28 and TRBJ2-2; 7 bases agree with TRBD1. The CDR3 contains 16 residues. Germline assignment: CDR1 MDHEN and CDR2 SYDVKM. After removal of 6 bases from V and 7 bases from J, the junction contained 14 bases not matched to a gene.

Remarks on this clone: The germline gene is not matched at one end of the junction; a read error may be the cause. The genes are TRBV4-1 and TRBJ1-5; no clear D. CDR1 is MGHRA and CDR2 is YSYEKL in the germline V gene. The CDR3 runs to 15 residues. The CDR3 nucleotides read TGTGCCAGCAGCCAAGACCTCCAGGAATATCAGCCCCAGCATTTT. It specifies CASSQDLQEYQPQHF.

Worth noting for this clone: Within the sample, other DNA sequences also encode this same CDR3. J is TRBJ1-3 and V is TRBV5-1, with D unresolved. This CDR3 is 14 amino acids long. Between the trimmed V and J ends, which lost 0 bases and 4 bases, there was a span of 8 bases. The germline CDR1 and CDR2 sequences are SGHRS and YFSETQ. The CDR3 here is CASSLDGVGNTIYF. The CDR3 coding sequence is TGCGCCAGCAGCTTGGACGGGGTCGGAAACACCATATATTTT. Variable domain in full (rest from reference TRBV5-1 and TRBJ1-3): KAGVTQTPRYLIKTRGQQVTLSCSPISGHRSVSWYQQTPGQGLQFLFEYFSETQRNKGNFPGRFSGRQFSNSRSEMNVSTLELGDSALYLCASSLDGVGNTIYFGEGSWLTVV.

The V call is TRBV5-6, the J call TRBJ2-1; a weak D match, TRBD2 (7 bases). The V gene's germline CDR1 is SGHDT and CDR2 YYEEEE. The CDR3 totals 15 residues. Between the trimmed V and J ends, which lost 4 bases and 3 bases, there was a span of 14 bases. CDR3 in amino acids: CASSPPGGNYNEQFF. CDR3 in DNA: TGTGCCAGCAGCCCTCCGGGGGGCAACTACAATGAGCAGTTCTTC.

V is TRBV27 and J is TRBJ2-7, with 15 bases lining up with TRBD2. CDR1 and CDR2 (germline): MNHEY, SMNVEV (reference sequence). V shed 7 bases, J shed 2 bases, and the junction held 12 bases outside the gene matches. CDR3 length: 18 amino acids. In DNA form, the CDR3 reads TGTGCCAGCATTCACCGTGGGACTAGCGGGGGGCCCCCCTACGAGCAGTACTTC. As protein: CASIHRGTSGGPPYEQYF.

CDR3: CASSTRDQNTGELFF. For the CDR3, the DNA is TGTGCCAGCAGCACCCGGGACCAGAACACCGGGGAGCTGTTTTTT. This sequence joins TRBV9 and TRBJ2-2, with D perhaps being TRBD1 or TRBD2 (5 bases each). Looked up from germline, CDR1 is SGDLS and CDR2 is YYNGEE. Trimming shortened V by 4 bases and J by 1 base, and 11 bases separated the two germline ends. This CDR3 comprises 15 residues.

This chain joins TRBV5-4 and TRBJ1-1; D uncertain. The CDR3 spans 13 residues. Trimming cost V 1 base and J 2 bases, with 6 bases left between them. Germline CDR1 reads SGHNT; CDR2 reads YYREEE (reference sequence). The CDR3 is CASSLSPNTEAFF. DNA for the CDR3: TGTGCCAGCAGCTTGTCACCCAACACTGAAGCTTTCTTT.

The chain carries TRBV4-1 and TRBJ2-2; tentatively, D is TRBD1 (6 bases). V lost 1 base to trimming and J lost 1 base, with 7 bases between them. This CDR3 comprises 15 residues. Germline lookup yields CDR1 MGHRA and CDR2 YSYEKL. CDR3 amino acids: CASSQGTVNTGELFF. For the CDR3, the DNA is TGCGCCAGCAGCCAAGGGACAGTGAACACCGGGGAGCTGTTTTTT.

The chain combines TRBV9 with TRBJ1-1; D gene unclear. This CDR3 is 15 amino acids long. V gave up 0 bases and J gave up 2 bases, with 11 bases separating them. Germline lookup yields CDR1 SGDLS and CDR2 YYNGEE. CDR3 in amino acids: CASSVDAPINTEAFF. CDR3 DNA: TGTGCCAGCAGCGTAGATGCGCCGATTAACACTGAAGCTTTCTTT.

This rearrangement joins TRBV5-1 to TRBJ1-3; D gene unclear. The V end was cut by 0 bases, the J end by 3 bases, with 4 bases between. The CDR3 extends over 13 amino acids. Germline loops: CDR1 SGHRS, CDR2 YFSETQ. The CDR3 region is CASSLGNGNTIYF. CDR3 DNA sequence: TGCGCCAGCAGCTTGGGAAATGGAAACACCATATATTTT.

This clone was found a few times. V usage is TRBV2 and J usage is TRBJ1-6, with D unclear. CDR3 length: 13 amino acids. Germline assignment: CDR1 SNHLY and CDR2 FYNNEI. V shed 3 bases and J shed 8 bases, with 8 bases lying between them. Written as DNA, the CDR3 is TGTGCCAGCAGTGACCGAGGATATTCACCCCTCCACTTT. Translated: CASSDRGYSPLHF.

This chain uses TRBV19 with TRBJ2-5; 10 bases are shared with TRBD2. V lost 0 bases, J lost 5 bases, and 9 bases stayed unmatched. The V gene's germline CDR1 is LNHDA and CDR2 SQIVND (reference sequence). This CDR3 is built from 17 residues. CDR3 in amino acids: CASSIDNQRGGRETQYF. In nucleotides, the CDR3 is TGTGCCAGTAGTATAGATAATCAGCGGGGGGGCCGGGAGACCCAGTACTTC.

This clone was recorded once. V usage is TRBV6-1 and J usage is TRBJ2-5; D possibly corresponds to TRBD1 (6 bases). The CDR3 is 12 residues long. The ends were cut back, 11 bases at V and 5 bases at J, with 15 bases in the middle. CDR1 and CDR2 from the germline V gene are MNHNS and SASEGT. CDR3 DNA sequence: TGTGCCCGGATTAGGGGGAAGGAGACCCAGTACTTC. Amino acid sequence: CARIRGKETQYF.

Concerning this clone itself: One end of the junction is discordant with germline, which a read error may explain. Other DNA sequences in the same sample also yield this CDR3. The chain is built from TRBV5-4 and TRBJ1-5; D perhaps matches TRBD1 (6 bases). The germline CDR1 and CDR2 sequences are SGHNT and YYREEE (reference sequence). The CDR3 contains 14 residues. This CDR3 reads CASSQLGDNQPQHF. The CDR3 bases are TGTGCCAGCAGCCAGTTGGGGGACAATCAGCCCCAGCACTTT. The whole variable domain, filled in from reference TRBV5-4 and TRBJ1-5, reads ETGVTQSPTHLIKTRGQQVTLRCSSQSGHNTVSWYQQALGQGPQFIFQYYREEENGRGNFPPRFSGLQFPNYSSELNVNALELDDSALYLCASSQLGDNQPQHFGDGTRLSIL.

The chain has TRBV7-8 and TRBJ2-1, with 13 bases aligning to TRBD2. CDR1 and CDR2 (germline): SGHVS, FQNEAQ. V was clipped by 5 bases and J by 9 bases; unmatched bases: 7. The CDR3 totals 15 residues. CDR3 protein: CASSVTSGGAGEQFF. The CDR3 DNA follows: TGTGCCAGCAGCGTAACTAGCGGGGGGGCTGGTGAGCAGTTCTTC.

This sequence joins TRBV2 and TRBJ2-7; tentatively, D is TRBD1 or TRBD2 (5 bases each). CDR1 is SNHLY, CDR2 FYNNEI, per germline. This CDR3 contains 14 residues. The germline V and J ends were trimmed by 7 bases and 1 base, with 14 bases remaining between them. Here the CDR3 reads CASKSRDQSYEQYF. CDR3 sequence (DNA): TGTGCCAGCAAATCCAGGGACCAATCCTACGAGCAGTACTTC.

V and J are TRBV13 and TRBJ1-1; D gene ambiguous. CDR1 PRHDT and CDR2 FYEKMQ come from the germline V gene (reference sequence). V was trimmed by 4 bases and J by 0 bases, leaving 9 bases between them. CDR3 size: 14 residues. CDR3 loop: CASSSQTLNTEAFF. The CDR3 DNA reads as TGTGCCAGCAGCTCCCAGACACTGAACACTGAAGCTTTCTTT.

This clone occurred once. The chain joins TRBV6-5 to TRBJ2-3, with 8 bases matching TRBD2. CDR1 is MNHEY, CDR2 SVGAGI, per germline. There are 14 residues in the CDR3. Trimming at V came to 6 bases and at J to 0 bases, leaving 2 bases not matched to a gene. The CDR3 reads CASRKRGSTDTQYF. The DNA for the CDR3 is TGTGCCAGCAGAAAGCGGGGGAGCACAGATACGCAGTATTTT.

V and J are TRBV12-1 and TRBJ1-1. TRBV12-1 has pseudogene status. This CDR3 region has 18 residues. The CDR3: CASSFARESGQGNTEAFF. CDR3 coding DNA: TGTGCCAGCAGCTTTGCGCGGGAAAGTGGACAAGGGAACACTGAAGCTTTCTTT.

This chain links TRBV7-2 with TRBJ1-1; D is possibly TRBD1 (5 bases). The germline CDR1 and CDR2 sequences are SGHTA and FQGNSA. CDR3 length: 12 residues. Trimming shortened V by 1 base and J by 8 bases, and 8 bases separated the two germline ends. DNA for the CDR3: TGTGCCAGCAGCTTAGGGCGGGGGGAAGCTTTCTTT. Protein sequence: CASSLGRGEAFF.

Written as DNA, the CDR3 is TGTGCCAGCAGCTTCGGCCATTCGAACACTGAAGCTTTCTTT. Encoded protein: CASSFGHSNTEAFF. The gene calls are TRBV7-9 and TRBJ1-1; no clear D gene. CDR1 is SEHNR and CDR2 is FQNEAQ in the germline V gene (reference sequence). Between the trimmed V and J ends, which lost 3 bases and 1 base, there was a span of 9 bases. The CDR3 is made up of 14 amino acids.

This clone was observed a single time. The genes are TRBV2 and TRBJ2-7, with D possibly matching TRBD2 (5 bases). The V end was cut by 1 base, the J end by 0 bases, with 7 bases between. Per germline, CDR1 SNHLY and CDR2 FYNNEI. The CDR3 contains 14 residues. The CDR3 nucleotides are TGTGCCAGCAGTGAAGAAGGGAGCTCCTACGAGCAGTACTTC. Translated: CASSEEGSSYEQYF.

The rearrangement uses TRBV29-1 and TRBJ2-2, with 8 bases fitting TRBD1. This CDR3 region has 16 residues. V shed 4 bases and J 3 bases; nucleotides not matched to a gene: 10. CDR1 is SQVTM, CDR2 ANQGSEA, per germline. In nucleotides, the CDR3 is TGCAGCGTTGCTGGAGCGGGCAGGGGGCACACCGGGGAGCTGTTTTTT. It is translated as CSVAGAGRGHTGELFF.

The rearrangement links TRBV5-4 to TRBJ2-1; 8 bases are a match to TRBD2. Germline CDR1 SGHNT, CDR2 YYREEE (reference sequence). CDR3 length: 16 residues. The junction had 11 bases not matched to a gene; V was cut back by 4 bases and J by 5 bases. CDR3 protein: CASSGGGAGAHNEQFF. The CDR3 region has the DNA TGTGCCAGCAGCGGCGGGGGAGCGGGGGCTCACAATGAGCAGTTCTTC.

The chain couples TRBV27 to TRBJ1-5; 7 bases line up with TRBD1. The CDR3 loop spans 16 amino acids. V lost 5 bases and J lost 9; bases outside the gene matches: 16. The germline CDR1 and CDR2 sequences are MNHEY and SMNVEV (reference sequence). CDR3 coding DNA: TGTGCCAGCAGTGTCCGAGGGGGCCCAAGGGGTTGGCCCCAGCATTTT. Its translation is CASSVRGGPRGWPQHF.